This TCR beta chain is drawn from a study of OX40 agonist ivuxolimab in advanced cancers. The V gene's germline CDR1 is LNHDA and CDR2 SQIVND (reference sequence). The V and J ends lost 3 bases and 4 bases respectively, with 11 bases between them. This CDR3 has 14 amino acids. As concerns this clone: Antigen unknown.

Findings and limits, study-wide: Fewer expanded clones were found on average in CD4+ than in CD8+ T cells. Patients who responded partially at 0.1-3.0 mg/kg showed clonal expansion ranking among the lowest.

Produced via immunoSEQ multiplex PCR; TCRdb's table is partial and in-frame only. The sample comprises more than 45,000 clones, roughly 80% of which are singletons, and around 2% rests with the top ten. Sequencing used CD4+ or CD8+ T cells sorted from blood, obtained in a trial of the OX40 agonist ivuxolimab. This chain joins TRBV19 and TRBJ2-3; D tentatively reads TRBD1 or TRBD2 (5 bases each). The TCR originated in an adult with an advanced solid tumor such as melanoma, head and neck, liver or kidney cancer. The CDR3 sequence is CASSIGGRADTQYF. CDR3 nucleotides: TGTGCCAGTAGTATTGGGGGAAGGGCAGATACGCAGTATTTT.